This T cell receptor beta chain comes out of a study of blood T cell repertoires in COVID-19. In the original workflow: Amplification of reference gene primers provided the estimated nucleated cell counts. Assay used: immunoSEQ multiplex PCR; TCRdb lists only in-frame clones, some missing. V, J and clone size are those of that table, while D and trimming were read from the DNA. The sample has 150,000 to 200,000 clones, around four fifths seen once. Trimming stripped 6 bases from V and 7 bases from J, with 18 bases between. The CDR3 contains 14 residues. CDR1 MDHEN and CDR2 SYDVKM come from the germline V gene.

This TCR was recovered from a woman between 65 and 79 years old with COVID-19, enrolled during active disease. Sample: peripheral blood. The chain carries TRBV28 and TRBJ1-2; D gene ambiguous. As DNA, the CDR3 is TGTGCCAGCAGATCCGGGTCTGCGCGCGCTGGCTACACCTTC. Translating it yields CASRSGSARAGYTF.